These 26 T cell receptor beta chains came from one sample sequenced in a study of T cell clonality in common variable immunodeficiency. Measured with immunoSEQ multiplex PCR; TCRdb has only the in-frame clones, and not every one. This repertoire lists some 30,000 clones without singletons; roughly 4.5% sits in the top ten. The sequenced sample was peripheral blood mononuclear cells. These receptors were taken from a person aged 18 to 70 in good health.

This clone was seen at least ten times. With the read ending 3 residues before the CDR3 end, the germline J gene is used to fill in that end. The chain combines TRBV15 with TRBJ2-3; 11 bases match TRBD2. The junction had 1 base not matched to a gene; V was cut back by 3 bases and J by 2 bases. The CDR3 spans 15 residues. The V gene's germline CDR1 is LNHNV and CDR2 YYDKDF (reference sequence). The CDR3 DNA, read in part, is TGTGCCACCAGCAGGACTAGCGGGATCACAGATACG. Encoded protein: CATSRTSGITDT. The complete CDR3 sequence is CATSRTSGITDTQYF.

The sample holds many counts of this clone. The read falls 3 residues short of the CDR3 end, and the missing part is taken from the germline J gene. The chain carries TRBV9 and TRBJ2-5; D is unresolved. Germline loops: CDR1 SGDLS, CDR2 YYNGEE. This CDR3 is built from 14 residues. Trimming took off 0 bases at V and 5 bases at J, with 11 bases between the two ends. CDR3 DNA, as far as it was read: TGTGCCAGCAGCGTAGGGCTCTCCCAGGAGACC. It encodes CASSVGLSQET. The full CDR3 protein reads CASSVGLSQETQYF. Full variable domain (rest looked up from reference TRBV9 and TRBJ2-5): DSGVTQTPKHLITATGQRVTLRCSPRSGDLSVYWYQQSLDQGLQFLIQYYNGEERAKGNILERFSAQQFPDLHSELNLSSLELGDSALYFCASSVGLSQETQYFGPGTRLLVL.

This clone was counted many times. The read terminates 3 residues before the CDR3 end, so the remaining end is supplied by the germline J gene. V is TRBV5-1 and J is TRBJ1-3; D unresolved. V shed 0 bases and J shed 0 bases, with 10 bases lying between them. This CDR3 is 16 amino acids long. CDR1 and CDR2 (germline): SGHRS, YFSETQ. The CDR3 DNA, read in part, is TGCGCCAGCAGCTTGGTCGGTACGGTCTCTGGAAACACC. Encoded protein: CASSLVGTVSGNT. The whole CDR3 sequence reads CASSLVGTVSGNTIYF.

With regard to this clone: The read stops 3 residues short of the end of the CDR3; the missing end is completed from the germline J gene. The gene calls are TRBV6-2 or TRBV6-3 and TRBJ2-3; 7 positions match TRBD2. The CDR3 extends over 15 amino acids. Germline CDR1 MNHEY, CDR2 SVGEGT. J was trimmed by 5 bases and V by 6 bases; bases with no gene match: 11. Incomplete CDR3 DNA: TGTGCCAGCAGCTCCCGAGCGGGGCTCGGAGATACG. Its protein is CASSSRAGLGDT. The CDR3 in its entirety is CASSSRAGLGDTQYF.

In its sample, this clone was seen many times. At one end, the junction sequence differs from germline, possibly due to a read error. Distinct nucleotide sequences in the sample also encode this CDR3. CDR3 protein: CASSPFRILQGLSSGNTIYF. CDR3 DNA, as far as it was read: TGTGCCAGCAGCCCCTTCCGAATTTTGCAGGGGCTCAGCTCTGGAAACACG. The chain links TRBV4-2 to TRBJ1-3; the D gene is possibly TRBD1 (6 bases). The CDR3 end falls 3 residues outside the read, so it is completed with the germline J gene. CDR1 and CDR2 from the germline V gene are LGHNA and YNFKEQ. This CDR3 has 20 residues.

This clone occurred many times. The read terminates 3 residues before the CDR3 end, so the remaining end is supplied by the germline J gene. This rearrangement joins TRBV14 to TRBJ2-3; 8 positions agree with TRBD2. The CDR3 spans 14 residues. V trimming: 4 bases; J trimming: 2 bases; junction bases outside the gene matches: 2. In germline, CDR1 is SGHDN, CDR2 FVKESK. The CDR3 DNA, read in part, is TGTGCCAGCAGCCCAGCGGGAGTCACAGATACG. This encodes CASSPAGVTDT. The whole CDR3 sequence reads CASSPAGVTDTQYF.

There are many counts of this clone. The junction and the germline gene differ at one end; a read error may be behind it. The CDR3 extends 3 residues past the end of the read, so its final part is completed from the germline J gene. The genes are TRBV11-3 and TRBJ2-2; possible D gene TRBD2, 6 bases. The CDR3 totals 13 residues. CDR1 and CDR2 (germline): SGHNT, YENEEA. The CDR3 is CASSLEEGSPLFF. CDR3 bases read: TGTGCCAGCAGCCTAGAGGAGGGTTCACCG.

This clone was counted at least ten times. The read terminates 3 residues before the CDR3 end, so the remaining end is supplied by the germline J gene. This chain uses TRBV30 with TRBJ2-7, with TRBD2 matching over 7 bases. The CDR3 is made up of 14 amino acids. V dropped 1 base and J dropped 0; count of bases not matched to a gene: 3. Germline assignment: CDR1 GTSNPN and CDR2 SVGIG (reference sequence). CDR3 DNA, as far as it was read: TGTGCCTGGAGTGGAGGCGGGAGCTCCTACGAG. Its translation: CAWSGGGSSYE. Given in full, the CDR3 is CAWSGGGSSYEQYF.

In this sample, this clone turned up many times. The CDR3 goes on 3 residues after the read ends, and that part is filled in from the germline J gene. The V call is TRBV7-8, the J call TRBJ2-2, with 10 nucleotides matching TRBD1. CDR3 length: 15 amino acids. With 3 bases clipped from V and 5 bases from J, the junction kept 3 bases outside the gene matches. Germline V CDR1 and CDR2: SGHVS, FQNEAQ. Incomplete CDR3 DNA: TGTGCCAGCAGCTTGCGACAGGGGGCGACCGGGGAG. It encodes CASSLRQGATGE. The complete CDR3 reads CASSLRQGATGELFF.

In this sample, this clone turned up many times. The CDR3 loop is CASSAGLAGDVNEQFF. The CDR3 DNA, read in part, is TGTGCCAGCAGCGCCGGACTAGCGGGAGATGTAAATGAG. The chain joins TRBV7-3 to TRBJ2-1; the match to TRBD2 covers 13 bases. The observed sequence ends 3 residues before the CDR3 terminus, with the missing tail filled in from the germline J gene. Germline-derived CDR1 and CDR2 are SGHTA and FQGTGA. The CDR3 loop spans 16 amino acids. After removal of 5 bases from V and 7 bases from J, the junction contained 8 bases not matched to a gene.

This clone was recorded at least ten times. CDR3 residues: CASSVDSLNTEAFF. CDR3 bases read: TGTGCCAGCAGCGTAGATTCACTCAACACTGAA. The chain couples TRBV9 to TRBJ1-1; D is undetermined. The read comes to an end 3 residues before the CDR3 does, leaving the germline J gene to fill in the end. The CDR3 runs 14 residues. Germline CDR1 is SGDLS and CDR2 is YYNGEE. The germline V and J ends were trimmed by 0 bases and 2 bases, with 8 bases remaining between them.

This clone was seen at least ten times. The part of the CDR3 DNA that was read is TGCAGCGTTGAAGACTCACAATACAGGGGAGGGACC. Its translation: CSVEDSQYRGGT. The entire CDR3 reads CSVEDSQYRGGTQYF. This rearrangement joins TRBV29-1 to TRBJ2-5, with D tentatively TRBD1 (7 bases). The CDR3 is cut off 3 residues early in the read; its end comes from the germline J gene. Germline V gene data show CDR1 as SQVTM and CDR2 as ANQGSEA. V dropped 0 bases and J dropped 7 bases, with 18 bases sitting between them. This CDR3 is 15 amino acids long.

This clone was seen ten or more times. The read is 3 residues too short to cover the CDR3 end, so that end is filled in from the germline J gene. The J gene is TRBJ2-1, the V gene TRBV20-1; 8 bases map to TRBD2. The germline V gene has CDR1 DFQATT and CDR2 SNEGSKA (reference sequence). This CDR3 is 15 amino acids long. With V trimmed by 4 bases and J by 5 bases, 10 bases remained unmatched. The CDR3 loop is CSATRAGDDNNEQFF. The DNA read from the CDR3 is TGCAGTGCTACGAGAGCGGGAGATGATAACAATGAG.

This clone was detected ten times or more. The covered CDR3 bases are TGTGCCTTGACAAGGGGGTCATTGAACGAG. Residues: CALTRGSLNE. The CDR3, in full, reads CALTRGSLNEQYF. The chain recombines TRBV30 with TRBJ2-7; the D gene is possibly TRBD1 (6 bases). The read terminates 3 residues ahead of where the CDR3 ends, so the germline J gene completes it. Trimming removed 7 bases from V and 5 bases from J, with 18 bases in between. Germline values: CDR1 GTSNPN, CDR2 SVGIG (reference sequence). The length of the CDR3 is 13 residues.

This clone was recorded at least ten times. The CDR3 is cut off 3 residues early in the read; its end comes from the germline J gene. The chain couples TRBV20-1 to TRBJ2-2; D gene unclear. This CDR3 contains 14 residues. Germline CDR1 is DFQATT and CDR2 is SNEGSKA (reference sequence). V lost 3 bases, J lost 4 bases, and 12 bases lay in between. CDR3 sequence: CSASASWATGELFF. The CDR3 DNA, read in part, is TGCAGTGCTAGCGCTTCGTGGGCCACCGGGGAG.

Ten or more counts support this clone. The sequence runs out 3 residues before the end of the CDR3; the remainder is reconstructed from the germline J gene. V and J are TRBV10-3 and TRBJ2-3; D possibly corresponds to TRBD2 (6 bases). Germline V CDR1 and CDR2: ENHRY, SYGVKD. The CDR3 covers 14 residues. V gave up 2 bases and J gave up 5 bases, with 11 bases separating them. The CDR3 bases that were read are TGTGCCATCAGTGAGGACTCGGGGGTAGATACG. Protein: CAISEDSGVDT. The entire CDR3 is CAISEDSGVDTQYF.

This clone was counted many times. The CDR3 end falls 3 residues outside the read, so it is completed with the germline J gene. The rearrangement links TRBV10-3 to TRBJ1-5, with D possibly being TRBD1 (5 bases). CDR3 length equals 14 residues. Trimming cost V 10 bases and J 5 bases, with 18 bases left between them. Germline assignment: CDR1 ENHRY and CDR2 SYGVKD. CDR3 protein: CATGGEGGDQPQHF. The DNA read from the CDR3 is TGTGCCACCGGGGGTGAGGGTGGTGATCAGCCC.

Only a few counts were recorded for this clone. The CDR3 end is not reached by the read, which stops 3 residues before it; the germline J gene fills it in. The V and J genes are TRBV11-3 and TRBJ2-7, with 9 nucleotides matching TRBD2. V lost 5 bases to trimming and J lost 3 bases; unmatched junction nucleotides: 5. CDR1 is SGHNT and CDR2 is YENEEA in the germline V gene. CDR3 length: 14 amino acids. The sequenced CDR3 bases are TGTGCCAGCAGCCTAAAGACTAGCGGCTACGAG. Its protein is CASSLKTSGYE. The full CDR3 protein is CASSLKTSGYEQYF.

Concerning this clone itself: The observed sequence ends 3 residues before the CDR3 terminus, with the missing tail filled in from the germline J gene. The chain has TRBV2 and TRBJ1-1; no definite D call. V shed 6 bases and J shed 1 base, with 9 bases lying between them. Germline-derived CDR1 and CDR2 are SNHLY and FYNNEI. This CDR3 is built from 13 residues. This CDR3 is CASSPTGNTEAFF. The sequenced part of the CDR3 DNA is TGTGCCAGCAGCCCCACCGGGAACACTGAA.

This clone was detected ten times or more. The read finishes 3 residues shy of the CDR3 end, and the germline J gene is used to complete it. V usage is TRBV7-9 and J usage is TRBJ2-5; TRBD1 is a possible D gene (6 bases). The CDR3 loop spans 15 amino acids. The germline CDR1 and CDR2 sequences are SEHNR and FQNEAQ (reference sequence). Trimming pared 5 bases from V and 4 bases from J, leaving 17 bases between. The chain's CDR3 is CASSPYTGNTETQYF. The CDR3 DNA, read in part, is TGTGCCAGCAGCCCGTATACAGGGAACACAGAGACC.

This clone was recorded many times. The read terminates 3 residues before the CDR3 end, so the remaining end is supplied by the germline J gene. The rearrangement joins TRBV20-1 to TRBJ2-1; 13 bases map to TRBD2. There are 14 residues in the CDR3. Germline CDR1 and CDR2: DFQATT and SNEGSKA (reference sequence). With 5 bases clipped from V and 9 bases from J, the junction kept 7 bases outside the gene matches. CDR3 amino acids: CSAYTSGRAVEQFF. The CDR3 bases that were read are TGCAGTGCTTATACTAGCGGGAGGGCCGTTGAG.

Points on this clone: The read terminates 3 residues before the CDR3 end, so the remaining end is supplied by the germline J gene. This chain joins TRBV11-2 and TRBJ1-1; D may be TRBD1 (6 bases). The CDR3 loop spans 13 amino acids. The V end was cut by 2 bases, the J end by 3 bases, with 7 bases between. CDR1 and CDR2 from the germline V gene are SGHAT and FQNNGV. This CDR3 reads CASSLKGDTEAFF. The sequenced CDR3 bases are TGTGCCAGCAGCTTAAAGGGGGACACTGAA. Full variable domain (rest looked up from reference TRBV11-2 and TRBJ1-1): EAGVAQSPRYKIIEKRQSVAFWCNPISGHATLYWYQQILGQGPKLLIQFQNNGVVDDSQLPKDRFSAERLKGVDSTLKIQPAKLEDSAVYLCASSLKGDTEAFFGQGTRLTVV.

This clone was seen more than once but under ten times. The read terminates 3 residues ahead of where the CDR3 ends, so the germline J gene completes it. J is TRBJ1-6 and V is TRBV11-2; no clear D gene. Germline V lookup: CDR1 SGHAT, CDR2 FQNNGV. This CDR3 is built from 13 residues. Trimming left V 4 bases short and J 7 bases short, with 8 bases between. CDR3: CASSSHVNSPLHF. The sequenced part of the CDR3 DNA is TGTGCCAGCAGCTCACACGTCAATTCACCC. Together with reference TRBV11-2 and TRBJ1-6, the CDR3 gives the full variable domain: EAGVAQSPRYKIIEKRQSVAFWCNPISGHATLYWYQQILGQGPKLLIQFQNNGVVDDSQLPKDRFSAERLKGVDSTLKIQPAKLEDSAVYLCASSSHVNSPLHFGNGTRLTVT.

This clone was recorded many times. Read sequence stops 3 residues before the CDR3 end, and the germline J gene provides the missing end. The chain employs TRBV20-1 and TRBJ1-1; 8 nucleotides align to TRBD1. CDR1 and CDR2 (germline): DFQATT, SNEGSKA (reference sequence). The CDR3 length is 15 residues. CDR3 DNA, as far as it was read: TGCAGTGCTAGCTTGTCCGCAGGGGGCATTGTAGGA. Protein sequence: CSASLSAGGIVG. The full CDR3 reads CSASLSAGGIVGAFF.

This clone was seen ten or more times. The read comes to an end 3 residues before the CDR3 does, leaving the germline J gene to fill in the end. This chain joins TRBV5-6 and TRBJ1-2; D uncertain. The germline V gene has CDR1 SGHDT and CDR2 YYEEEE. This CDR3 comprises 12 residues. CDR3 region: CASSFQEEGYTF. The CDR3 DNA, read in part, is TGTGCCAGCAGCTTCCAGGAGGAGGGC.

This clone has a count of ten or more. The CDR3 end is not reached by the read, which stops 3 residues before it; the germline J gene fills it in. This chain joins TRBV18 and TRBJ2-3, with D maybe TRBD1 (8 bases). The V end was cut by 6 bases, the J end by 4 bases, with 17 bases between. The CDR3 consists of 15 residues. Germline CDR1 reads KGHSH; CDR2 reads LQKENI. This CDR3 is CASSPPTGGADTQYF. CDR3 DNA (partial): TGTGCCAGCTCTCCCCCAACAGGGGGGGCAGATACG.